The T cell receptor beta chain under discussion was sequenced for a study of human T cells and chemical hapten exposure. Study-level findings and limits: As patch test score rose, PT1 expanded TCR counts tended to rise as well. TCRs whose frequency exceeded 1 in 1000 remained the same following DPC sensitization.

Unique molecular identifiers were affixed to discrete cDNA molecules within the library. TCRdb analysed the RACE reads with MiXCR anew, one entry per CDR3 protein. The sample carries about 69,000 distinct CDR3 sequences, around a tenth recorded once. The CDR3 sequence is 20 residues long. V lost 5 bases and J lost 6; bases outside the gene matches: 16. In germline, CDR1 is SGHTA, CDR2 FQGTGA. This clonotype has more than one count but fewer than ten. As yet, its antigen is unknown. Time point reported: patch test 2, 6 weeks after DPC sensitization. Regarding treatment: therapeutic diphenylcyclopropenone sensitization with weekly scalp DPC.

The sequence was obtained from a woman in her fifties or sixties with alopecia areata. Some clones in this sample may be carry-over from other donors' samples. The chain is built from TRBV7-3 and TRBJ2-1; TRBD2 aligns across 16 bases. Sequences were derived from whole blood, sampled in connection with sensitization to the hapten diphenylcyclopropenone (DPC). As DNA, the CDR3 is TGTGCCAGCAGCGATCGAACCGGGACTAGCGGGAGGGCTGACTGCAATGAGCAGTTCTTC. It codes for CASSDRTGTSGRADCNEQFF.